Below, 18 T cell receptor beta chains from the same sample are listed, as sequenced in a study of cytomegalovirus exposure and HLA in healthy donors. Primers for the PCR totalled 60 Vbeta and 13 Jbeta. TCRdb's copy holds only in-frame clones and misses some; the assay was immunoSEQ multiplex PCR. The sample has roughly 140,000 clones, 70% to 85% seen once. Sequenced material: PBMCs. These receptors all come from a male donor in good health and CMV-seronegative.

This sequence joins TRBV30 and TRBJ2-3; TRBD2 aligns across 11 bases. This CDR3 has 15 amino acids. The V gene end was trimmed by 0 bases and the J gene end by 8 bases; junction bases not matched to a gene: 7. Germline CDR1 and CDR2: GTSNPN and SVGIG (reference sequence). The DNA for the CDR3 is TGTGCCTGGAGTGTTACTAGCGGGAGTGGTGGTACGCAGTATTTT. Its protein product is CAWSVTSGSGGTQYF. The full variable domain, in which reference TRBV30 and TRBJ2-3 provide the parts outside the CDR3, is SQTIHQWPATLVQPVGSPLSLECTVEGTSNPNLYWYRQAAGRGLQLLFYSVGIGQISSEVPQNLSASRPQDRQFILSSKKLLLSDSGFYLCAWSVTSGSGGTQYFGPGTRLTVL.

The CDR3 loop reads CASSDEEGAGYTF. CDR3 bases: TGCGCCAGCAGCGACGAAGAGGGGGCGGGCTACACCTTC. The chain is built from TRBV5-1 and TRBJ1-2; 7 nucleotides line up with TRBD1. This CDR3 contains 13 residues. Per germline, CDR1 SGHRS and CDR2 YFSETQ. Trimming removed 4 bases from V and 8 bases from J; junction bases left unmatched: 8. Filled out from reference TRBV5-1 and TRBJ1-2, the complete variable domain reads KAGVTQTPRYLIKTRGQQVTLSCSPISGHRSVSWYQQTPGQGLQFLFEYFSETQRNKGNFPGRFSGRQFSNSRSEMNVSTLELGDSALYLCASSDEEGAGYTFGSGTRLTVV.

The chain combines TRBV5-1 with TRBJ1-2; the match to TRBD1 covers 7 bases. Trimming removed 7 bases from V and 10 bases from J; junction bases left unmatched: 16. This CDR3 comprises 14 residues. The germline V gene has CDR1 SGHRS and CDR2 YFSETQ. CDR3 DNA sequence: TGCGCCAGCGCTTACAGGGGCGCATTGGATGACTACACCTTC. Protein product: CASAYRGALDDYTF.

This CDR3 is CASSRLDNEQFF. The CDR3 region has the DNA TGTGCCAGCAGCCGACTAGACAATGAGCAGTTCTTC. The rearrangement joins TRBV6-6 to TRBJ2-1; a weak D match, TRBD2 (6 bases). The V gene's germline CDR1 is MNHNY and CDR2 SVGAGI (reference sequence). V was pared by 6 bases and J by 5 bases, with 8 bases between. There are 12 residues in the CDR3.

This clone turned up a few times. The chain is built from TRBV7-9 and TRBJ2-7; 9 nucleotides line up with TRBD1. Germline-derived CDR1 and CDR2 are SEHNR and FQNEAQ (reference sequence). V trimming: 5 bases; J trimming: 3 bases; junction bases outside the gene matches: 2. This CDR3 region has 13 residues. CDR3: CASSPGQGYEQYF. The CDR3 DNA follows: TGTGCCAGCAGCCCGGGACAGGGCTACGAGCAGTACTTC.

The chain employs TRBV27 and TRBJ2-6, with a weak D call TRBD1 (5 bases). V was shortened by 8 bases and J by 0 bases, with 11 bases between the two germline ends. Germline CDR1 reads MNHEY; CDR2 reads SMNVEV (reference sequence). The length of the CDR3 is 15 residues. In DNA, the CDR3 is TGTGCCAGCGGGGCAGGGAACTCTGGGGCCAACGTCCTGACTTTC. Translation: CASGAGNSGANVLTF.

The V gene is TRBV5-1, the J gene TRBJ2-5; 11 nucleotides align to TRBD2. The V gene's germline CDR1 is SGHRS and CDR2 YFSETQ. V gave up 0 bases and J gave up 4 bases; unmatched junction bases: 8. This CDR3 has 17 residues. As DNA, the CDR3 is TGCGCCAGCAGCTTGGGGGTAGCGGGAGGGCCTGGAGAGACCCAGTACTTC. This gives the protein CASSLGVAGGPGETQYF.

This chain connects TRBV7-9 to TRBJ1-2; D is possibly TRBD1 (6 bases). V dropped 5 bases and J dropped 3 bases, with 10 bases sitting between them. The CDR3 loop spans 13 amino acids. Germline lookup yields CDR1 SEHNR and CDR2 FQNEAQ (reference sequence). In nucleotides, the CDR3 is TGTGCCAGCAGCCGAGGGGGTGACTATGGCTACACCTTC. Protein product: CASSRGGDYGYTF.

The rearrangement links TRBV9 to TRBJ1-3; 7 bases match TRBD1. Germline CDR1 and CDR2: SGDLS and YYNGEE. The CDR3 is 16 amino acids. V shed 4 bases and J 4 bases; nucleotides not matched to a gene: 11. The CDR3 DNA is TGTGCCAGCAGCATACCGAGGGACAGTTCAGGAAACACCATATATTTT. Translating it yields CASSIPRDSSGNTIYF.

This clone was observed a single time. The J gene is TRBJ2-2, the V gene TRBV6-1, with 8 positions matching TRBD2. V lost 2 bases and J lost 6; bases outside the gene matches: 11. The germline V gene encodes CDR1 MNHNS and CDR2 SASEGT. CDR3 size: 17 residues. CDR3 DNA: TGTGCCAGCAGTGAATTGGGAGCGGGAGAAGGTTCCGGGGAGCTGTTTTTT. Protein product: CASSELGAGEGSGELFF.

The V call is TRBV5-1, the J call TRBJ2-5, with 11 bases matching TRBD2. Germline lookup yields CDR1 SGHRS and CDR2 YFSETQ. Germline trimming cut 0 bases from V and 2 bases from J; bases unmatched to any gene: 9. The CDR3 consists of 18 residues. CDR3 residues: CASSLEPSGRKGQETQYF. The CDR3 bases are TGCGCCAGCAGCTTGGAGCCTAGCGGGAGGAAGGGGCAAGAGACCCAGTACTTC.

CDR3 DNA sequence: TGTGCCATCAGTCCCTCAACCGGGACAGTTATCTCGGGGGAGCTGTTTTTT. Its translation: CAISPSTGTVISGELFF. The rearrangement uses TRBV10-3 and TRBJ2-2, with 7 bases identical to TRBD1. The CDR3 totals 17 residues. The germline gives CDR1 ENHRY, CDR2 SYGVKD. V shed 5 bases, J shed 8 bases, and the junction held 17 bases outside the gene matches.

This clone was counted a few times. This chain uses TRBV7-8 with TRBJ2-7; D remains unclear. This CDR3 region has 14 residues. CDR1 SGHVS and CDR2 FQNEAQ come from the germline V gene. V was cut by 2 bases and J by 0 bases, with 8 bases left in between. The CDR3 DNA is TGTGCCAGCAGCTTAAGACGGAGCTCCTACGAGCAGTACTTC. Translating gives CASSLRRSSYEQYF.

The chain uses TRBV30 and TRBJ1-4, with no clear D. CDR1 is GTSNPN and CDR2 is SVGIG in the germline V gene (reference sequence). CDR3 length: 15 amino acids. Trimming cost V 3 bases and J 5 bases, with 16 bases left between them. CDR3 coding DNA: TGTGCCTGGAGGGCAGGCCAACTCCTAAATGAAAAACTGTTTTTT. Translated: CAWRAGQLLNEKLFF.

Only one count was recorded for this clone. The CDR3 region has the DNA TGTGCCAGCAGTAGAGGACTTACTGGGGCCAACGTCCTGACTTTC. This gives the protein CASSRGLTGANVLTF. V gene TRBV2 combines with J gene TRBJ2-6; possible D gene TRBD2, 5 bases. The V end lost 5 bases, the J end lost 2 bases, and 10 bases lay between the germline ends. Germline V gene data show CDR1 as SNHLY and CDR2 as FYNNEI. The CDR3 runs to 15 residues.

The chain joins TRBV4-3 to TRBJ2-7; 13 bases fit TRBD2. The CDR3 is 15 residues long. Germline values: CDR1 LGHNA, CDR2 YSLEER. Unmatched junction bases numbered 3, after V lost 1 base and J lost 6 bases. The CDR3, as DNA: TGCGCCAGCAGCCAAGGGACTAGCGGGAGAGGCGAGCAGTACTTC. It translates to CASSQGTSGRGEQYF.

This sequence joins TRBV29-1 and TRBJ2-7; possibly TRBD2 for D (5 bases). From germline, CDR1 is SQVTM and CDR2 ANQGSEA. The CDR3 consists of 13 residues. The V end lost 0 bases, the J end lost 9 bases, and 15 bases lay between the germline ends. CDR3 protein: CSVEDPSRLGQYF. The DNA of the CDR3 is TGCAGCGTTGAAGATCCTAGCAGGCTGGGGCAGTACTTC.

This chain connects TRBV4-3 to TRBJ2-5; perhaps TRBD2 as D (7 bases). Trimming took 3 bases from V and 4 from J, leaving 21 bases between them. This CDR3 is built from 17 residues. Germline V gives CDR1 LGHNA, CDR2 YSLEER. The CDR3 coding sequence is TGCGCCAGCAGCCAGGACGGAGGGGGAGGGTCGGGAGAGACCCAGTACTTC. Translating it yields CASSQDGGGGSGETQYF.